This T cell receptor (beta chain) stems from a study of blood T cells in healthy people across ages. Of note for this clonotype: The antigen remains unidentified.

CDR1 is SGDLS, CDR2 YYNGEE, per germline. V shed 3 bases, J shed 6 bases, and the junction held 7 bases outside the gene matches. The length of the CDR3 is 15 residues. Combining a sample-barcoded 5' primer with a J-beta primer mix, a second PCR ran for roughly 7 to 12 cycles. A template-switch adaptor that had 12 random nucleotides put a tag on each cDNA molecule. One entry per CDR3 protein results from TCRdb running MiXCR on the 5' RACE reads. Among about 780,000 distinct CDR3 sequences listed, more than 35% were seen once. For every donor, a draw yielded around 10 milliliters of peripheral blood. Study findings and constraints: Strong correlation linked observed beta diversity and percent naive T cells.

The rearrangement joins TRBV9 to TRBJ2-3; 10 bases line up with TRBD2. Sequencing used blood. The receptor's source is a man older than 75 in good health. Here the CDR3 DNA reads TGTGCCAGCAGCGAGCGGGAGGGCCACACTGATACGCAGTATTTT. As protein: CASSEREGHTDTQYF.